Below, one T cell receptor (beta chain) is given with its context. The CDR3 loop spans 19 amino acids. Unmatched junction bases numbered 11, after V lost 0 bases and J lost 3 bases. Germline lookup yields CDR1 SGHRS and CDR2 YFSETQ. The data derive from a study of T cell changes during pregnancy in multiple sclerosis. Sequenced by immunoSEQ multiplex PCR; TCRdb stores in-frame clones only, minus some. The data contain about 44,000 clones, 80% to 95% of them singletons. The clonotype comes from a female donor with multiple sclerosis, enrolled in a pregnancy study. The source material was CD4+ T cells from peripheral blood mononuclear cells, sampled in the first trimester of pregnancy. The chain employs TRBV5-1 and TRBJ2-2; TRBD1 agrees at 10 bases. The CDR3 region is CASSLDRGDRGLYTGELFF. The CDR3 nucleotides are TGCGCCAGCAGCTTGGACAGAGGAGACAGGGGGCTGTACACCGGGGAGCTGTTTTTT.